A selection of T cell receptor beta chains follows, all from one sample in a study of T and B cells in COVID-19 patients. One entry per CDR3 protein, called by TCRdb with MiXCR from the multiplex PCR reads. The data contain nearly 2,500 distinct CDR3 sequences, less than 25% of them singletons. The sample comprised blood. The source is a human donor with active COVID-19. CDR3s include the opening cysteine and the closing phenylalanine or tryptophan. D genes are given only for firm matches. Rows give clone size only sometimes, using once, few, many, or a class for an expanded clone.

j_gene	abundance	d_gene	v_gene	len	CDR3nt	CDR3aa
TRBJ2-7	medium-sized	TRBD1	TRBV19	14	TGTGCCAGTAGTACGTCCGGGACAGGAACTGAGCAGTACTTC	CASSTSGTGTEQYF
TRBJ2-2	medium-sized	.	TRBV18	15	TGTGCCAGCTCACCATCCCAGGGTGGCACCGGGGAGCTGTTTTTT	CASSPSQGGTGELFF
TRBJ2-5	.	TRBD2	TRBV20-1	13	TGCAGTGCTCCTTTAGCGGGAGAAGAGACCCAGTACTTC	CSAPLAGEETQYF
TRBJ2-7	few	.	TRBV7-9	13	TGTGCCAGCAGTCAAGCGCCACCCTACGAGCAGTACTTC	CASSQAPPYEQYF
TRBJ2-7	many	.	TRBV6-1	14	TGTGCCAGCAAAGTAGGGATCGCCCAGTACGAGCAGTACTTC	CASKVGIAQYEQYF
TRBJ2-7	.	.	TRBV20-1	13	TGCAGTGCTAGAATCAGGGTTACCTACGAGCAGTACTTC	CSARIRVTYEQYF
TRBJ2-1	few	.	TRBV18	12	TGTGCCAGCTCACCACGGGGCGTTGAGCAGTTCTTC	CASSPRGVEQFF
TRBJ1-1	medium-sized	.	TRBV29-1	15	TGCAGCGTTGTCCGACAACAGGGCTCAAGAACTGAAGCTTTCTTT	CSVVRQQGSRTEAFF
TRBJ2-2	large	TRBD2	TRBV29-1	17	TGCAGCGTTGAAGGGGTAGCGGGAGGGGCCCACACCGGGGAGCTGTTTTTT	CSVEGVAGGAHTGELFF
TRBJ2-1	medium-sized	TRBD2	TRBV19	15	TGTGCCAGTAGTATAGGCGGGAGGGCCGGAAATGAGCAGTTCTTC	CASSIGGRAGNEQFF
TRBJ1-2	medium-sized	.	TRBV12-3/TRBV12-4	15	TGTGCCAGCAGTTTAGACGGCAGCCTAGTACGTGGCTACACCTTC	CASSLDGSLVRGYTF
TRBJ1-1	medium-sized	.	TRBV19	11	TGTGCCAGTAAAGGGTCAACTGAAGCTTTCTTT	CASKGSTEAFF
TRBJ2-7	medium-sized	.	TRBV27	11	TGTGCCAGCAGGGGGAACTACGAGCAGTACTTC	CASRGNYEQYF
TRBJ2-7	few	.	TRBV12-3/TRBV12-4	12	TGTGCCTCTGGGGTAGCGAACTACGAGCAGTACTTC	CASGVANYEQYF
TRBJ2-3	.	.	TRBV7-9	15	TGTGCCAGCAGCTTATCTTCGGTCGGCTCAGATACGCAGTATTTT	CASSLSSVGSDTQYF
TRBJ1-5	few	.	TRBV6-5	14	TGTGCCAGCCACGGGAGAGGGAGGGTTCAGCCCCAGCATTTT	CASHGRGRVQPQHF
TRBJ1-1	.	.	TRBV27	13	TGTGCCCCCCTAGGGGGGGGCAACACTGAAGCTTTCTTT	CAPLGGGNTEAFF
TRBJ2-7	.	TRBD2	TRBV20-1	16	TGCAGTGCTAGACCCCCCGGGGTAGCGGGGACCTACGAGCAGTACTTC	CSARPPGVAGTYEQYF
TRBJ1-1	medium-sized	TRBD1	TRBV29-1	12	TGCAGCGCCCTACAGGGGACCACTGAAGCTTTCTTT	CSALQGTTEAFF
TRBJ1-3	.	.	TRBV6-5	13	TGTGCCAGCAGGGGGTTTACTGGAAACACCATATATTTT	CASRGFTGNTIYF
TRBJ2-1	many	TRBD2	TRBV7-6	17	TGTGCCAGCAGCTTAGCTAGCGGGAGCGAAACCTACAATGAGCAGTTCTTC	CASSLASGSETYNEQFF
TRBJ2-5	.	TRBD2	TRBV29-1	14	TGCAGCGTCCCCCCGGGCCGGGGGGGGGAGACCCAGTACTTC	CSVPPGRGGETQYF